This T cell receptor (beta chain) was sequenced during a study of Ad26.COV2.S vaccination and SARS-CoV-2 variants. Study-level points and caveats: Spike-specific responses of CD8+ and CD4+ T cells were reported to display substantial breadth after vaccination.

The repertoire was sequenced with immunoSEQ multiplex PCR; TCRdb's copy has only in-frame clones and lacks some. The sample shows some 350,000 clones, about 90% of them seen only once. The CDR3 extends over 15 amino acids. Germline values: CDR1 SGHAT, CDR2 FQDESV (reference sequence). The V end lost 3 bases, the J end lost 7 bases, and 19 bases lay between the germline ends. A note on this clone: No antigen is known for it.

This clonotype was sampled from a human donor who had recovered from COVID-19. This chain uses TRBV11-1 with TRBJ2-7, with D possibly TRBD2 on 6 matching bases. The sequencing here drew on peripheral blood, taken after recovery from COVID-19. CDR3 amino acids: CASSFLHRDRGEQYF. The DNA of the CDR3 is TGTGCCAGCAGCTTCCTCCACCGGGACCGGGGGGAGCAGTACTTC.